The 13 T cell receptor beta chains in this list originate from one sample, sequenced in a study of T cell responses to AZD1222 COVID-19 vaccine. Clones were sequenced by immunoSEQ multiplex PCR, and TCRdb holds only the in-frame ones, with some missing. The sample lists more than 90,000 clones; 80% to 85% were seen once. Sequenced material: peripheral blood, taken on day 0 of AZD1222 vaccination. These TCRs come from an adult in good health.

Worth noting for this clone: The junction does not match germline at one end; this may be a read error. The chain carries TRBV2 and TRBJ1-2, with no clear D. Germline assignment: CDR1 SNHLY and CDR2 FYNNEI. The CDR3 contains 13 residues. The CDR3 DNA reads TGTGCCAGCAGGGAAGGACGGAGCGGAGGCTACACCTTC. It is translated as CASREGRSGGYTF.

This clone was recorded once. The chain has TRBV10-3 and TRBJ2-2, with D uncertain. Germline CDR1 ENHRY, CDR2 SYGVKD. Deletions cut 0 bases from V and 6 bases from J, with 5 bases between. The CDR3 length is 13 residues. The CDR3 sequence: CAISESLPGELFF. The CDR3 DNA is TGTGCCATCAGTGAGTCTCTTCCCGGGGAGCTGTTTTTT.

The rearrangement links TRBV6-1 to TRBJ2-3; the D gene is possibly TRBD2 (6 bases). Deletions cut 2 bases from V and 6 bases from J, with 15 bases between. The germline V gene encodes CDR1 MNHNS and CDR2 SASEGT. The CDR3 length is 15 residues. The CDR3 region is CASSEIRARGDTQYF. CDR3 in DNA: TGTGCCAGCAGTGAAATTCGGGCCCGGGGGGATACGCAGTATTTT.

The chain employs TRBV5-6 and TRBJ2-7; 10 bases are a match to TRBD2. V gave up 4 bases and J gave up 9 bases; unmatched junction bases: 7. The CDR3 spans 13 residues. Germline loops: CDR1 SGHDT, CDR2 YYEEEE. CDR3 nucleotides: TGTGCCAGCAGCCGGGGACTAGCGAGACGGCAGTACTTC. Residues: CASSRGLARRQYF.

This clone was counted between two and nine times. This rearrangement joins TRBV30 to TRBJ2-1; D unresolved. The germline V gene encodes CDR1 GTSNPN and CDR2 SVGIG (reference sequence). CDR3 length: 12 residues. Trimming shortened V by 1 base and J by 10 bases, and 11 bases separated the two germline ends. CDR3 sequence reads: CAWSGFQAEQFF. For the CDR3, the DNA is TGTGCCTGGAGTGGGTTTCAGGCCGAGCAGTTCTTC.

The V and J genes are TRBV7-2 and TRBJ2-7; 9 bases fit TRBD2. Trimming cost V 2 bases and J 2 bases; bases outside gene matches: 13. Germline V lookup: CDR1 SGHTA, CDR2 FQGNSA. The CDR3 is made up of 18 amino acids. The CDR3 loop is CASSLNSHLAGNTYEQYF. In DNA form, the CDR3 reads TGTGCCAGCAGCTTAAATTCCCATCTAGCGGGAAACACCTACGAGCAGTACTTC.

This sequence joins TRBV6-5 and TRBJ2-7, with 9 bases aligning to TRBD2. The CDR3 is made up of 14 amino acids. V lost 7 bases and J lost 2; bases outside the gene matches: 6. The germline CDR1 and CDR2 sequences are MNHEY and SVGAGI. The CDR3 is CASTNSGSTYEQYF. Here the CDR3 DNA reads TGTGCCAGCACCAATAGCGGGAGTACCTACGAGCAGTACTTC.

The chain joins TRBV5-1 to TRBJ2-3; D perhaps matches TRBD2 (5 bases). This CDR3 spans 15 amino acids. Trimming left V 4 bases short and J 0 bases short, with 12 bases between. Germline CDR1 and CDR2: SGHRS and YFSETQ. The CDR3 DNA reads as TGCGCCAGCAGCCTAGGACTGCAGAGCACAGATACGCAGTATTTT. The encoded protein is CASSLGLQSTDTQYF.

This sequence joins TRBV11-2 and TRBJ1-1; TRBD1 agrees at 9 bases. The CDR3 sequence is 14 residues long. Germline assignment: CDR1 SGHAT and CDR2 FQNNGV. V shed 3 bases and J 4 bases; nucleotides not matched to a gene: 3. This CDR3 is CASSFDRGTTEAFF. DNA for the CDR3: TGTGCCAGCAGCTTCGACAGGGGGACCACTGAAGCTTTCTTT.

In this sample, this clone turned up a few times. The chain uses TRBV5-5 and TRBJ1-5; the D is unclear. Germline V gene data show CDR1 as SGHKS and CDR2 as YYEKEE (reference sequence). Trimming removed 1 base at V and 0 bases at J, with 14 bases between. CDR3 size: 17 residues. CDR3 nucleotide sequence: TGTGCCAGCAGCTTGCAGGCAGATCCTTATAGCAATCAGCCCCAGCATTTT. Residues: CASSLQADPYSNQPQHF.

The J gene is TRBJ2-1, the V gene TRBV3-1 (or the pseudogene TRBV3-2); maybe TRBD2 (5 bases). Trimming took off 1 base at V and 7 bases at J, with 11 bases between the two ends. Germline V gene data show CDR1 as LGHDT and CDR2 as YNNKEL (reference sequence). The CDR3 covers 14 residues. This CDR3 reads CASSQGGPDNEQFF. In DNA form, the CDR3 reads TGTGCCAGCAGCCAAGGCGGGCCAGATAATGAGCAGTTCTTC.

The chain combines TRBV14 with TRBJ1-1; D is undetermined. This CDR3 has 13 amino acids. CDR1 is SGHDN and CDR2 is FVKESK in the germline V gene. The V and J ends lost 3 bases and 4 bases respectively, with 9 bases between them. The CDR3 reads CASSHGWVTEAFF. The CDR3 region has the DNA TGTGCCAGCAGCCACGGTTGGGTCACTGAAGCTTTCTTT.

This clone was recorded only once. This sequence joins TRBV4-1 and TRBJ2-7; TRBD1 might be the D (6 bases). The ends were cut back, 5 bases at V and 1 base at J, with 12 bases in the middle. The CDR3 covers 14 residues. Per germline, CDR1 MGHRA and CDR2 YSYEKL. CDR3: CASSGFDRSYEQYF. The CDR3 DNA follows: TGCGCCAGCAGCGGTTTTGACAGGTCCTACGAGCAGTACTTC.